Here is one T cell receptor beta chain with its context. The data are from a study of long-term antiretroviral therapy in people with HIV. Samples were assayed with immunoSEQ v3.0 at survey level. The assay was immunoSEQ multiplex PCR, and TCRdb's table has in-frame clones only and misses some. The top ten clones hold 8% to 10% of a sample with tens of thousands of clones, 85% of them seen once. Trimming cost V 1 base and J 2 bases, with 13 bases left between them. This CDR3 spans 15 amino acids. Per the germline V gene, CDR1 is SGDLS and CDR2 is YYNGEE. The clonotype comes from a man aged 40-50 years with HIV. The chain has TRBV9 and TRBJ2-7; weak D call: TRBD1 (5 bases). The material was unsorted PBMCs, obtained 2.3 years after starting antiretroviral therapy. The DNA of the CDR3 is TGTGCCAGCAGCGTACACTTCGACAGCACCTACGAGCAGTACTTC. It codes for CASSVHFDSTYEQYF.